The TCR beta chain under discussion was sequenced for a study of radiotherapy plus CTLA-4 blockade in lung cancer. A note on this clone: The antigen is not known. The same CDR3 arises from other DNA sequences in this sample as well.

V shed 4 bases and J 0 bases; nucleotides not matched to a gene: 6. The CDR3 contains 15 residues. CDR1 is MDHEN, CDR2 SYDVKM, per germline. It was focal radiation plus CTLA-4 blockade with ipilimumab that patients with chemo-refractory metastatic non-small-cell lung cancer received. Sequenced by immunoSEQ multiplex PCR; TCRdb stores in-frame clones only, minus some. The sample lists under 40,000 clones, roughly 70% occurring once. General observations from the study: Blood-borne expansion of tumor-derived TCR clones followed radiotherapy plus ipilimumab. It was early blood T cell clone dynamics, with interferon-beta, that reportedly best predicted response.

The material sequenced was peripheral blood, taken from a patient treated with radiotherapy plus ipilimumab. This TCR derives from a human donor with non-small cell lung cancer who had stable disease on radiotherapy plus ipilimumab. The gene calls are TRBV28 and TRBJ2-7, with 7 bases aligning to TRBD1. Written as DNA, the CDR3 is TGTGCCAGCAGTTCCGACAGGGCTTTCTCCTACGAGCAGTACTTC. Its protein product is CASSSDRAFSYEQYF.